This entry lists 9 T cell receptor beta chains sequenced from one sample in a study of glioma-infiltrating T cells after dendritic cell vaccination. Time point given: after dendritic cell vaccination, including at tumor progression/relapse. The protocol was immunoSEQ multiplex PCR, while the TCRdb copy is restricted to in-frame clones and leaves out a portion. The data show 100,000 or so clones, around 87% seen once. This material consisted of blood, taken after dendritic cell vaccination. The receptors originated from a human donor with glioblastoma.

The chain employs TRBV2 and TRBJ2-7; 11 nucleotides align to TRBD2. This CDR3 is 15 amino acids long. The V gene's germline CDR1 is SNHLY and CDR2 FYNNEI. J lost 5 bases, V lost 2 bases, and 5 bases had no gene match. As DNA, the CDR3 is TGTGCCAGCAGTGAACTCGGGACTAGCGGAAACGAGCAGTACTTC. It yields the protein CASSELGTSGNEQYF.

This chain connects TRBV6-4 to TRBJ2-3; D unresolved. The CDR3 is made up of 13 amino acids. With 7 bases removed from V and 0 bases from J, the gap between germline ends came to 8 bases. Germline V lookup: CDR1 MRHNA, CDR2 SNTAGT. CDR3 nucleotides: TGTGCCAGCACCACGGGTAGCACAGATACGCAGTATTTT. Encoded protein: CASTTGSTDTQYF.

The V gene is TRBV7-9, the J gene TRBJ2-5, with 9 bases aligning to TRBD2. Germline-derived CDR1 and CDR2 are SEHNR and FQNEAQ (reference sequence). There are 14 residues in the CDR3. The J segment lost 5 bases and the V segment lost 8 bases, leaving 9 bases of the junction unmatched. This chain's CDR3 is CASHLSGRSETQYF. DNA of the CDR3: TGTGCCAGCCACCTTAGCGGGAGAAGCGAGACCCAGTACTTC.

The chain carries TRBV29-1 and TRBJ2-5, with 9 bases matching TRBD2. The DNA matches TRBJ2-7 better at its end, which makes the J call doubtful. Germline CDR1 is SQVTM and CDR2 is ANQGSEA. The CDR3 is 15 amino acids. The CDR3 coding sequence is TGCAGCGTTGAAGATTGGTCTAGCGGGGCCTACGAGCAGTACTTC. It is translated as CSVEDWSSGAYEQYF.

V usage is TRBV7-3 and J usage is TRBJ2-3; TRBD2 aligns across 10 bases. Unmatched junction bases numbered 2, after V lost 5 bases and J lost 0 bases. The CDR3 covers 15 residues. Germline V gene sequence: CDR1 SGHTA, CDR2 FQGTGA. The CDR3 region is CASSPLAGSTDTQYF. The DNA for the CDR3 is TGTGCCAGCAGCCCACTAGCGGGAAGCACAGATACGCAGTATTTT.

The chain has TRBV19 and TRBJ1-5; tentative D call: TRBD1 (6 bases). V lost 7 bases to trimming and J lost 7 bases, with 17 bases between them. This CDR3 has 14 residues. Germline CDR1 LNHDA, CDR2 SQIVND (reference sequence). The CDR3 reads CASTGQGFGQPQHF. The CDR3, as DNA: TGTGCCAGTACGGGGCAGGGGTTTGGCCAGCCCCAGCATTTT.

To note about this clone: Other nucleotide sequences from this sample produce the same CDR3. The chain is built from TRBV5-1 and TRBJ2-3; D is perhaps TRBD2 (6 bases). The CDR3 sequence is 13 residues long. In germline, CDR1 is SGHRS, CDR2 YFSETQ. The germline V and J ends were trimmed by 4 bases and 3 bases, with 9 bases remaining between them. CDR3 in DNA: TGCGCCAGCAGCCTTGCGGGGACAGATACGCAGTATTTT. Its protein product is CASSLAGTDTQYF. Supplemented by reference TRBV5-1 and TRBJ2-3, the full variable domain reads KAGVTQTPRYLIKTRGQQVTLSCSPISGHRSVSWYQQTPGQGLQFLFEYFSETQRNKGNFPGRFSGRQFSNSRSEMNVSTLELGDSALYLCASSLAGTDTQYFGPGTRLTVL.

This chain connects TRBV25-1 to TRBJ2-1; 7 bases fit TRBD1. Trimming took 6 bases from V and 1 from J; bases not matched to a gene: 12. CDR1 is MGHDK, CDR2 SYGVNS, per germline. This CDR3 contains 17 residues. This CDR3 is CASSARTGGSSYNEQFF. Written as DNA, the CDR3 is TGTGCCAGCAGCGCACGGACAGGCGGTAGTTCCTACAATGAGCAGTTCTTC.

The chain recombines TRBV7-9 with TRBJ2-7; TRBD2 matches at 9 bases. J was trimmed by 6 bases and V by 6 bases; bases with no gene match: 15. Germline V CDR1 and CDR2: SEHNR, FQNEAQ (reference sequence). The CDR3 length is 16 residues. The CDR3 spells CASSPRGGGAISEQYF. For the CDR3, the DNA is TGTGCCAGCAGTCCGAGGGGCGGGGGGGCGATTAGCGAGCAGTACTTC.